This T cell receptor (beta chain) was profiled in a study of control samples from healthy donors and cancer patients. TCRdb's copy holds only in-frame clones and misses some; the assay was immunoSEQ multiplex PCR. The sample shows roughly 95,000 clones, 92% of them seen only once. The CDR3 consists of 15 residues. CDR1 is KGHDR and CDR2 is SFDVKD in the germline V gene. J was trimmed by 9 bases and V by 2 bases; bases with no gene match: 5. The chain couples TRBV24-1 to TRBJ2-1; 11 bases agree with TRBD1. The material sequenced was blood. The TCR was taken from a human donor in good health. The donor label of this sample is uncertain. CDR3 sequence (DNA): TGTGCCACCAGTGATTCCGGACAGGGGGCTGGTGAGCAGTTCTTC. Its protein product is CATSDSGQGAGEQFF.